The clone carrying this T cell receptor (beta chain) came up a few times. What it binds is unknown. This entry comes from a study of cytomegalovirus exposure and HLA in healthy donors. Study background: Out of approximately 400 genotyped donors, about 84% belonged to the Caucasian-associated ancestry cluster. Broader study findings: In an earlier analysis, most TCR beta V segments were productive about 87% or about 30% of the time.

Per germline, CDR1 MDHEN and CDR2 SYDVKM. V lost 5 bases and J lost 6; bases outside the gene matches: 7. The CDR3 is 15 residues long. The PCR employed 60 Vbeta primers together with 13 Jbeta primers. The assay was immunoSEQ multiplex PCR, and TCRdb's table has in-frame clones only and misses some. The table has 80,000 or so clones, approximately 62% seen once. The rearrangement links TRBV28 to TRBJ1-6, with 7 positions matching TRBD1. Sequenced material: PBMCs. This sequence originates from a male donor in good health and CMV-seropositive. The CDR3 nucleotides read TGTGCCAGCAGTCAACCGGGACAGCTTAATTCACCCCTCCACTTT. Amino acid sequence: CASSQPGQLNSPLHF.